This paragraph covers one T cell receptor beta chain sequence. TCRdb's table, derived via immunoSEQ multiplex PCR, lists solely in-frame clones and lacks some. The table shows 900,000 to 1,200,000 clones, with about four fifths occurring only once. This specimen comes from a study of shared clonotypes between healthy human individuals. Trimming removed 0 bases at V and 4 bases at J, with 10 bases between. The germline gives CDR1 SGHRS, CDR2 YFSETQ. The CDR3 loop spans 14 amino acids. This sequence originates from a man aged 18 to 30 in good health. Some clones in this sample may be carry-over from other donors' samples. The sequenced sample consisted of memory CD4+ T cells from PBMCs. Subset noted: CD45RA-negative fraction. The V call is TRBV5-1, the J call TRBJ1-2; D not certain. CDR3 bases: TGCGCCAGCAGCTTGGCCGGGAGGGTCTATGGCTACACCTTC. As protein: CASSLAGRVYGYTF.